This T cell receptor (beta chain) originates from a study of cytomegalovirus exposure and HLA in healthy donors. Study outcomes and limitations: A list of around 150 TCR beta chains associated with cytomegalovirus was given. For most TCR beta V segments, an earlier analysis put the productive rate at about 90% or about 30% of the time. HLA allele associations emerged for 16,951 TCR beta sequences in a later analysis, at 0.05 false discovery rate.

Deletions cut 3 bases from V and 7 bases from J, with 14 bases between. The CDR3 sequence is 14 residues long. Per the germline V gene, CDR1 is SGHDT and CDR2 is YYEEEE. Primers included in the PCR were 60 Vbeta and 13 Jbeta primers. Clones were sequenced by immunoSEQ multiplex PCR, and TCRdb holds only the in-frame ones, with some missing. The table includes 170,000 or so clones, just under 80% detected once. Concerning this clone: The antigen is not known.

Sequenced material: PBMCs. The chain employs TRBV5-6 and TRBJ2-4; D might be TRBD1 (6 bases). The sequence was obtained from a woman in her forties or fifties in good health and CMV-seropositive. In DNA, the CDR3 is TGTGCCAGCAGCTCACAGGGTTATTGGAACATTCAGTACTTC. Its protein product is CASSSQGYWNIQYF.